These 26 T cell receptor beta chains were all obtained from the same sample, sequenced in a study of CD8+ T cells in alopecia areata. Specified treatment: oral pan-JAK inhibitor, 5-10 mg twice daily. TCR sequencing used cDNA made by reverse transcription of extracted RNA. The repertoire was sequenced with immunoSEQ multiplex PCR; TCRdb's copy has only in-frame clones and lacks some. Here the sample spans 180,000 or so clones, 40% to 55% being singletons. Sequencing used CD8+ T cells sorted from blood, obtained between weeks 51 and 52, from a patient treated with tofacitinib. Receptors originate from a human donor with alopecia areata.

The sample holds a few counts of this clone. This chain links TRBV27 with TRBJ2-7; D is perhaps TRBD2 (6 bases). Trimming removed 8 bases at V and 0 bases at J, with 17 bases between. The CDR3 has 15 amino acids. CDR1 and CDR2 from the germline V gene are MNHEY and SMNVEV (reference sequence). The CDR3 protein is CASSMGRPSSYEQYF. CDR3 bases: TGTGCCAGCTCCATGGGGAGGCCTAGCTCCTACGAGCAGTACTTC.

There are a few counts of this clone. This sequence joins TRBV4-3 and TRBJ2-3; 7 bases line up with TRBD2. The CDR3 has 16 residues. With V trimmed by 0 bases and J by 4 bases, 7 bases remained unmatched. Germline lookup yields CDR1 LGHNA and CDR2 YSLEER. DNA of the CDR3: TGCGCCAGCAGCCAAGATCTCAGTACTAGCGCAGATACGCAGTATTTT. Translating it yields CASSQDLSTSADTQYF.

This clone was observed a few times. The V and J genes are TRBV7-9 and TRBJ1-6, with TRBD1 identical over 7 bases. CDR1 and CDR2 (germline): SEHNR, FQNEAQ (reference sequence). The CDR3 runs to 13 residues. Germline trimming cut 3 bases from V and 10 bases from J; bases unmatched to any gene: 3. The CDR3 region is CASSLGTDSPLHF. The CDR3 DNA reads TGTGCCAGCAGCTTGGGGACAGACTCACCCCTCCACTTT.

This clone was picked up a small number of times. The rearrangement joins TRBV19 to TRBJ1-5; D remains unclear. Trimming removed 3 bases at V and 0 bases at J, with 6 bases between. Per the germline V gene, CDR1 is LNHDA and CDR2 is SQIVND (reference sequence). The CDR3 is 14 amino acids. For the CDR3, the DNA is TGTGCCAGTAGTATTAACGTTAGCAATCAGCCCCAGCATTTT. It encodes CASSINVSNQPQHF. Combining the CDR3 with reference TRBV19 and TRBJ1-5 gives the whole variable domain DGGITQSPKYLFRKEGQNVTLSCEQNLNHDAMYWYRQDPGQGLRLIYYSQIVNDFQKGDIAEGYSVSREKKESFPLTVTSAQKNPTAFYLCASSINVSNQPQHFGDGTRLSIL.

The chain uses TRBV7-3 and TRBJ2-1; 7 bases are shared with TRBD2. The V gene end was trimmed by 4 bases and the J gene end by 0 bases; junction bases not matched to a gene: 3. The germline V gene has CDR1 SGHTA and CDR2 FQGTGA. The CDR3 is 15 residues long. The CDR3 nucleotides read TGTGCCAGCAGCTGGAGACTAGCCTCCTACAATGAGCAGTTCTTC. This gives the protein CASSWRLASYNEQFF.

This clone has just one count. The J gene is TRBJ2-5, the V gene TRBV27; 7 bases are a match to TRBD1. The CDR3 sequence is 14 residues long. Trimming took 6 bases from V and 0 from J; bases not matched to a gene: 4. Germline lookup yields CDR1 MNHEY and CDR2 SMNVEV (reference sequence). CDR3 DNA: TGTGCCAGCAGCCCTGGGACAGACCAAGAGACCCAGTACTTC. Residues: CASSPGTDQETQYF.

The chain carries TRBV2 and TRBJ1-2, with 10 positions matching TRBD1. Unmatched junction bases numbered 4, after V lost 8 bases and J lost 1 base. The CDR3 is 14 amino acids. Germline assignment: CDR1 SNHLY and CDR2 FYNNEI. The CDR3 region is CASGGTGVNYGYTF. CDR3 DNA: TGTGCCAGCGGAGGGACAGGGGTTAACTATGGCTACACCTTC. Full variable domain (outside the CDR3, taken from reference TRBV2 and TRBJ1-2): EPEVTQTPSHQVTQMGQEVILRCVPISNHLYFYWYRQILGQKVEFLVSFYNNEISEKSEIFDDQFSVERPDGSNFTLKIRSTKLEDSAMYFCASGGTGVNYGYTFGSGTRLTVV.

The V call is TRBV27, the J call TRBJ2-7, with D maybe TRBD1 (6 bases). Germline V gene sequence: CDR1 MNHEY, CDR2 SMNVEV (reference sequence). This CDR3 spans 15 amino acids. The germline V and J ends were trimmed by 5 bases and 3 bases, with 17 bases remaining between them. The DNA for the CDR3 is TGTGCCAGCAGTCCTTTCGACAGGTGGGGCTACGAGCAGTACTTC. Protein: CASSPFDRWGYEQYF.

The chain links TRBV6-5 to TRBJ1-2; D may be TRBD1 (5 bases). This CDR3 region has 15 residues. V lost 6 bases and J lost 4, with 18 bases in between. The germline V gene encodes CDR1 MNHEY and CDR2 SVGAGI. CDR3 nucleotides: TGTGCCAGCAGCTCTCCAGGGAGCGTGGCCTATGGCTACACCTTC. It is translated as CASSSPGSVAYGYTF.

This clone was seen a few times. The chain recombines TRBV7-9 with TRBJ1-3; D not resolved. Looked up from germline, CDR1 is SEHNR and CDR2 is FQNEAQ (reference sequence). Trimming pared 4 bases from V and 7 bases from J, leaving 14 bases between. This CDR3 has 14 residues. CDR3 in DNA: TGTGCCAGCAGCTCGGACGACGCGCTCAACACCATATATTTT. Its protein product is CASSSDDALNTIYF. The full variable domain, with the rest looked up from reference TRBV7-9 and TRBJ1-3, is DTGVSQNPRHKITKRGQNVTFRCDPISEHNRLYWYRQTLGQGPEFLTYFQNEAQLEKSRLLSDRFSAERPKGSFSTLEIQRTEQGDSAMYLCASSSDDALNTIYFGEGSWLTVV.

J is TRBJ1-6 and V is TRBV19; no clear D gene. Deletions cut 3 bases from V and 10 bases from J, with 10 bases between. The CDR3 has 13 amino acids. Germline V CDR1 and CDR2: LNHDA, SQIVND (reference sequence). This CDR3 is CASSMVYESPLHF. The CDR3 coding sequence is TGTGCCAGTAGTATGGTGTACGAATCACCCCTCCACTTT.

There are a few counts of this clone. V gene TRBV30 combines with J gene TRBJ1-5, with TRBD1 identical over 9 bases. CDR3 length: 14 amino acids. CDR1 is GTSNPN, CDR2 SVGIG, per germline (reference sequence). V gave up 7 bases and J gave up 3 bases; unmatched junction bases: 7. The CDR3, as DNA: TGTGCCTCGAGGGGGACAGGGATCAATCAGCCCCAGCATTTT. As protein: CASRGTGINQPQHF.

CDR3 bases: TGTGCCACCAGCACTACAGGGGGATCTGGGGCCAACGTCCTGACTTTC. Translating it yields CATSTTGGSGANVLTF. The rearrangement joins TRBV15 to TRBJ2-6; 8 bases line up with TRBD1. The CDR3 covers 16 residues. Germline V lookup: CDR1 LNHNV, CDR2 YYDKDF (reference sequence). Trimming cost V 4 bases and J 1 base; bases outside gene matches: 3.

This clone was detected a few times. The chain employs TRBV25-1 and TRBJ2-2, with 10 bases aligning to TRBD1. CDR1 and CDR2 from the germline V gene are MGHDK and SYGVNS. The CDR3 runs 13 residues. The trim removed 8 bases at V and 4 bases at J, leaving 1 base unmatched. The CDR3 loop is CASGTGVTGELFF. CDR3 coding DNA: TGTGCCAGCGGGACAGGGGTCACCGGGGAGCTGTTTTTT.

The chain carries TRBV4-2 and TRBJ2-7; D not certain. Trimming stripped 2 bases from V and 2 bases from J, with 10 bases between. CDR3 length: 14 residues. CDR1 LGHNA and CDR2 YNFKEQ come from the germline V gene. The CDR3: CASSQKAVTYEQYF. CDR3 in DNA: TGTGCCAGCAGCCAAAAGGCAGTTACCTACGAGCAGTACTTC.

The J gene is TRBJ1-1, the V gene TRBV25-1, with unresolved D. There are 13 residues in the CDR3. Trimming left V 4 bases short and J 5 bases short, with 11 bases between. Germline CDR1 and CDR2: MGHDK and SYGVNS. The CDR3 DNA is TGTGCCAGCAGTGGAGTAATCTGGACTGAAGCTTTCTTT. It codes for CASSGVIWTEAFF.

The chain recombines TRBV27 with TRBJ2-1; TRBD1 aligns across 7 bases. With 2 bases clipped from V and 10 bases from J, the junction kept 8 bases outside the gene matches. Germline V gene lookup returns CDR1 MNHEY and CDR2 SMNVEV (reference sequence). The CDR3 extends over 14 amino acids. CDR3 in amino acids: CASSLGTAPREQFF. The CDR3 DNA reads as TGTGCCAGCAGTTTAGGGACAGCTCCCAGGGAGCAGTTCTTC.

This rearrangement joins TRBV5-6 to TRBJ2-1; a possible D gene is TRBD2 (6 bases). CDR3 length: 12 residues. Germline CDR1 reads SGHDT; CDR2 reads YYEEEE. Trimming cost V 5 bases and J 7 bases, with 10 bases left between them. Here the CDR3 DNA reads TGTGCCAGCAGACTAGCAAAGAATGAGCAGTTCTTC. Protein product: CASRLAKNEQFF.

The chain combines TRBV6-5 with TRBJ1-1; D unclear. This CDR3 is built from 16 residues. CDR1 and CDR2 from the germline V gene are MNHEY and SVGAGI. With 0 bases removed from V and 0 bases from J, the gap between germline ends came to 11 bases. This CDR3 is CASSYSMEGVNTEAFF. As DNA, the CDR3 is TGTGCCAGCAGTTACTCGATGGAGGGCGTGAACACTGAAGCTTTCTTT.

The V and J genes are TRBV11-2 and TRBJ2-1, with unresolved D. The V gene lost 1 base and the J gene lost 0 bases, with 7 bases spanning the gap. Germline V gives CDR1 SGHAT, CDR2 FQNNGV. The CDR3 has 15 residues. The CDR3 nucleotides are TGTGCCAGCAGCTTAGGCAGGCGCTCCTACAATGAGCAGTTCTTC. As protein: CASSLGRRSYNEQFF.

A few counts support this clone. This CDR3 is also generated by other DNA sequences in the sample. V gene TRBV5-6 combines with J gene TRBJ2-1; D may correspond to TRBD1 or TRBD2 (5 bases each). V lost 0 bases and J lost 4, with 8 bases in between. This CDR3 region has 14 residues. The V gene's germline CDR1 is SGHDT and CDR2 YYEEEE. This chain's CDR3 is CASSLGGSYNEQFF. CDR3 sequence (DNA): TGTGCCAGCAGCTTGGGGGGGTCGTACAATGAGCAGTTCTTC. The full variable domain, completed using reference TRBV5-6 and TRBJ2-1, is DAGVTQSPTHLIKTRGQQVTLRCSPKSGHDTVSWYQQALGQGPQFIFQYYEEEERQRGNFPDRFSGHQFPNYSSELNVNALLLGDSALYLCASSLGGSYNEQFFGPGTRLTVL.

The rearrangement joins TRBV25-1 to TRBJ2-5, with D perhaps matching TRBD1 (6 bases). The V gene's germline CDR1 is MGHDK and CDR2 SYGVNS. This CDR3 has 14 residues. V was clipped by 1 base and J by 5 bases, with 11 bases between them. The CDR3 is CASSELEGVETQYF. The DNA for the CDR3 is TGTGCCAGCAGTGAATTAGAGGGGGTGGAGACCCAGTACTTC.

V and J are TRBV2 and TRBJ2-1; TRBD2 aligns across 11 bases. The V gene's germline CDR1 is SNHLY and CDR2 FYNNEI. The trim removed 6 bases at V and 7 bases at J, leaving 5 bases unmatched. The length of the CDR3 is 14 residues. The CDR3 nucleotides are TGTGCCAGCAGCCGACTAGCGGGGAGGAATGAGCAGTTCTTC. This encodes CASSRLAGRNEQFF.

This clone was seen once. The J gene is TRBJ2-6, the V gene TRBV27; D is uncertain. CDR1 MNHEY and CDR2 SMNVEV come from the germline V gene (reference sequence). This CDR3 is 13 amino acids long. V was trimmed by 4 bases and J by 4 bases, leaving 5 bases between them. CDR3 nucleotides: TGTGCCAGCAGTTCTCCCGGGGCCAACGTCCTGACTTTC. Residues: CASSSPGANVLTF.

The genes are TRBV6-5 and TRBJ2-7; possible D gene TRBD2, 5 bases. The CDR3 is 15 amino acids. Germline CDR1 MNHEY, CDR2 SVGAGI. V was shortened by 6 bases and J by 0 bases, with 15 bases between the two germline ends. The CDR3 protein is CASSNGLISSYEQYF. The CDR3 region has the DNA TGTGCCAGCAGCAACGGACTGATCAGCTCCTACGAGCAGTACTTC.

This chain joins TRBV5-6 and TRBJ1-5; D unclear. Germline-derived CDR1 and CDR2 are SGHDT and YYEEEE. The CDR3 is made up of 12 amino acids. Trimming took 4 bases from V and 12 from J, leaving 14 bases between them. CDR3 coding DNA: TGTGCCAGCAGCCGGGGATCTACGGTCCAGCATTTT. Translation: CASSRGSTVQHF.